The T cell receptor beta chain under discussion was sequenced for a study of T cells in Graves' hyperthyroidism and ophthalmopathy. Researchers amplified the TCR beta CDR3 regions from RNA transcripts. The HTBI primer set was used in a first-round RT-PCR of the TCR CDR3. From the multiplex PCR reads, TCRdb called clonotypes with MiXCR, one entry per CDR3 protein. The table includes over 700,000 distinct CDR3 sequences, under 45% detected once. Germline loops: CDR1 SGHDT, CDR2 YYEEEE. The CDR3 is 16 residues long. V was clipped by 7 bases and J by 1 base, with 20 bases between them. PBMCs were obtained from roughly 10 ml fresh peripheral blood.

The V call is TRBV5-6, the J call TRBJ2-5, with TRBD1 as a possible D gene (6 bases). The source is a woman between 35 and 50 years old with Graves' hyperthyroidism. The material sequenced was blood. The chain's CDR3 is CASGDVGAVFQETQYF. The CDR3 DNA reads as TGTGCCAGCGGCGATGTGGGGGCCGTTTTCCAAGAGACCCAGTACTTC.